This T cell receptor beta chain is from a study of CD8+CD57+ T cells in acquired aplastic anemia. Trimming took 3 bases from V and 11 from J; bases not matched to a gene: 7. CDR3 length: 14 residues. It was genomic DNA that served as the template for profiling TCR beta VDJ and CDR3. TCRdb independently ran MiXCR on the reads; one entry per CDR3 protein. The sample lists over 100,000 distinct CDR3 sequences, 40% to 45% seen once, with roughly 8.9% in the top ten. The source of this sequence is a human donor in good health, serving as a control. This chain joins TRBV12-3 or TRBV12-4 and TRBJ2-4, with 10 bases identical to TRBD1. The sequencing sample was made of sorted CD4+, CD8+, or CD8+CD57+ T cells (not recorded which) from PBMCs. The CDR3 sequence is CASSLDRGAAFQYF. CDR3 sequence (DNA): TGTGCCAGCAGTTTGGACAGGGGGGCAGCTTTTCAGTACTTC.